This TCR beta chain was sequenced during a study of T cells in Graves' hyperthyroidism and ophthalmopathy. TCR beta CDR3 regions were amplified from RNA transcripts. An initial round of RT-PCR targeting the TCR CDR3 relied on the HTBI primer set. TCRdb itself ran the multiplex PCR reads through MiXCR, one entry per CDR3 protein. The table includes 350,000 to 450,000 distinct CDR3 sequences, more than 12% detected once. The germline V gene encodes CDR1 SGHRS and CDR2 YFSETQ. Trimming left V 0 bases short and J 0 bases short, with 13 bases between. This CDR3 has 17 amino acids. The receptor's source is a man aged 50-59 years with Graves' ophthalmopathy. V is TRBV5-1 and J is TRBJ2-1; D unclear. The sample comprised blood. CDR3 in amino acids: CASSLGSGSSSYNEQFF. The CDR3, as DNA: TGCGCCAGCAGCTTGGGGTCCGGATCTAGCTCCTACAATGAGCAGTTCTTC.